This record concerns one T cell receptor beta chain sequence. As yet, its antigen is unknown. These data originate in a study of OX40 agonist ivuxolimab in advanced cancers. Study background: There were three patients with partial responses, one having hepatocellular carcinoma and two cutaneous melanoma. Study results and limitations: In the 0.1-3.0 mg/kg groups, partial responders showed among the lowest expansion. Expanded peripheral T cell antigen specificity was not determined. Certain nonresponders additionally had low normalized T-cell clonal expansion.

This table comes from immunoSEQ multiplex PCR, and its TCRdb copy is limited to in-frame clones, with some not included. The data show about 83,000 clones, with less than 85% seen just once and around 6.6% held by the top ten. Germline V gene data show CDR1 as LNHDA and CDR2 as SQIVND (reference sequence). V was pared by 2 bases and J by 4 bases, with 11 bases between. The CDR3 loop spans 15 amino acids. The rearrangement links TRBV19 to TRBJ2-2; a possible D gene is TRBD1 (6 bases). The sequence was obtained from an adult with an advanced solid tumor such as melanoma, head and neck, liver or kidney cancer. Source: CD4+ or CD8+ T cells sorted from blood, taken in a trial of the OX40 agonist ivuxolimab. The CDR3 sequence: CASSIPRGSTGELFF. The CDR3 coding sequence is TGTGCCAGTAGTATACCCAGGGGAAGCACCGGGGAGCTGTTTTTT.